This note documents a single T cell receptor (beta chain) sequence. Its antigen is unknown. Nothing much larger sits one base from this clone, and base qualities are not available. The collaborating institutions used their own protocols to collect whole blood in K2EDTA tubes. For TCRbeta analysis, collaborators shipped samples as frozen whole blood, isolated PBMCs, or DNA extracted from either of those sample types. V loses 4 bases, J loses 7 bases, and the germline ends lie 12 bases apart. CDR1 and CDR2, looked up from the germline V gene, are KGHDR and SFDVKD. The CDR3 starts with the cysteine, ends with the phenylalanine, and has 13 residues. Left in the record is the CDR3 DNA by itself, 39 bases read in frame from the first base. This sample is drawn from a study of blood T cell repertoires in COVID-19 (TCRdb year 2020). For context, the study as a whole: The collaborator samples originated in the United States, Italy and Spain and spanned the acute and convalescent phases of COVID-19. A de-identified subject ID, COVID-19 status, age in years and sex were almost always included in the sample metadata. The dataset comprised deeply sampled blood TCRbeta repertoires from subjects exposed to, actively infected with, or recovered from COVID-19. The prospective study material was composed of cDNA or gDNA derived from T cells, B-cell-depleted T cells, or PBMCs. The samples were drawn from two sources: the first 160 participants of the ongoing ImmuneRACE study, and 1,254 subjects contributed by 6 global collaborators. The repertoires were released in a freely available public database meant as a resource for research on the immune response to SARS-CoV-2. Where HLA class I and class II types were available, the types were taken from metadata supplied by the sample provider, not from assay-based typing. Paper-wide results and their limitations: The amount of clinical and demographic metadata varied by source and participant and was provided uncurated.

TCRbeta CDR3 regions were amplified from genomic DNA by means of the immunoSEQ Assay, a bias-controlled multiplex PCR. Concerning the study's data processing: Within the assay, amplification of reference gene primers was used to estimate how many nucleated cells each sample contained. Sequence reads were collapsed and filtered to measure the absolute abundance of every unique TCRbeta CDR3 rearrangement. For each sample, productive Simpson clonality was calculated by taking the square root of Simpson's diversity index across productive rearrangements. The clones in this table, taken by TCRdb from immuneACCESS, are in-frame only. Not every clone is retained; where verified, under half of the shortfall comes from an unresolved V gene, and the cause of the rest is unknown. V and J calls and clone size are those listed in that table; D and trimming were worked out from the DNA. A total of 100,000 or so clones appear in this sample, around 92% of them only once. The top ten constitute approximately 6% of the sample.

Sequencing was performed on peripheral blood. The source of this sequence is a woman aged 60-75 years with active COVID-19. The chain joins TRBV24-1 to TRBJ1-2; the D gene assignment is ambiguous. CDR3 protein: CATSEPTGGGYTF. The nucleotide sequence reads as follows: TGTGCCACCAGTGAGCCCACGGGTGGTGGCTACACCTTC.